This T cell receptor (beta chain) was found in a study of blood T cell repertoires in COVID-19. For the study at large: Both acute and convalescent COVID-19 samples were obtained from the United States, Italy and Spain. T cells, B-cell-depleted T cells, or PBMCs supplied cDNA or gDNA.

How the authors handled the data: Nucleated cell counts were estimated from reference gene primer amplification. Data came from immunoSEQ multiplex PCR; TCRdb stores just in-frame clones and leaves some out. V and J calls and clone size come straight from that table; D and trimming were deduced from the DNA. The sample records about 59,000 clones, 65% to 85% being singletons. The V segment lost 2 bases and the J segment 4 bases; nucleotides outside the gene matches: 2. CDR1 is SGHAT and CDR2 is FQNNGV in the germline V gene. There are 14 residues in the CDR3. The chain employs TRBV11-2 and TRBJ2-7; TRBD1 matches 10 bases. The TCR sequence derives from a man between 60 and 75 years old with acute or convalescent COVID-19. The sample was peripheral blood. In nucleotides, the CDR3 is TGTGCCAGCAGCTTATCGGGACAGGGGTACGAGCAGTACTTC. This translates into CASSLSGQGYEQYF.